The 18 T cell receptor beta chains below come from one sample, sequenced in a study of shared clonotypes between healthy human individuals. Profiled with immunoSEQ multiplex PCR; TCRdb holds only in-frame clones, not every one. The sample contains roughly 2.5 million clones, about 92% of which appear only once. The sample consisted of naive CD4+ T cells sorted from blood. Subset reported: CD45RA+ positively selected. These receptors were obtained from a man aged 18 to 30 in good health.

Details on this clone: Within the sample, other DNA sequences also encode this same CDR3. The chain joins TRBV7-2 to TRBJ2-3; D is perhaps TRBD2 (6 bases). From germline, CDR1 is SGHTA and CDR2 FQGNSA. V lost 2 bases and J lost 2, with 8 bases in between. The CDR3 is 14 residues long. CDR3 amino acids: CASSLSGLTDTQYF. CDR3 DNA: TGTGCCAGCAGCTTAAGCGGGCTCACAGATACGCAGTATTTT.

This clone appeared once. The rearrangement links TRBV6-1 to TRBJ1-4, with 8 bases matching TRBD1. The CDR3 is 15 residues long. V lost 2 bases to trimming and J lost 6 bases; unmatched junction nucleotides: 5. Germline loops: CDR1 MNHNS, CDR2 SASEGT. The CDR3 sequence: CASSESGGSYEKLFF. The CDR3 coding sequence is TGTGCCAGCAGTGAATCAGGGGGCAGTTATGAAAAACTGTTTTTT.

This chain links TRBV2 with TRBJ2-2; D is unresolved. Trimming took off 8 bases at V and 8 bases at J, with 15 bases between the two ends. Germline CDR1 reads SNHLY; CDR2 reads FYNNEI. The CDR3 totals 13 residues. CDR3: CASSLNPGGELFF. CDR3 in DNA: TGTGCCAGCTCCTTGAATCCCGGGGGGGAGCTGTTTTTT.

V is TRBV5-4 and J is TRBJ2-5; D perhaps matches TRBD2 (5 bases). The CDR3 spans 14 residues. Deletions cut 6 bases from V and 2 bases from J, with 14 bases between. Germline-derived CDR1 and CDR2 are SGHNT and YYREEE (reference sequence). CDR3 DNA sequence: TGTGCCAGCAACTTAGACTATGGGCAAGAGACCCAGTACTTC. Its protein product is CASNLDYGQETQYF.

With respect to this clone: Different DNA sequences within this sample yield the same CDR3. This chain uses TRBV9 with TRBJ2-5; D not certain. Per germline, CDR1 SGDLS and CDR2 YYNGEE. V was shortened by 0 bases and J by 5 bases, with 11 bases between the two germline ends. The CDR3 totals 14 residues. CDR3 protein: CASSVGGGQETQYF. The CDR3, as DNA: TGTGCCAGCAGCGTAGGAGGTGGGCAGGAGACCCAGTACTTC.

This chain links TRBV18 with TRBJ2-7; TRBD2 agrees at 7 bases. The CDR3 is 14 residues long. Germline V gene sequence: CDR1 KGHSH, CDR2 LQKENI. V shed 5 bases, J shed 4 bases, and the junction held 8 bases outside the gene matches. CDR3 nucleotides: TGTGCCAGCTCATCGCCGGGACTATTATACGAGCAGTACTTC. Encoded protein: CASSSPGLLYEQYF.

The chain joins TRBV5-6 to TRBJ2-3; TRBD2 might be the D (6 bases). Germline CDR1 is SGHDT and CDR2 is YYEEEE. The CDR3 sequence is 18 residues long. The V end was cut by 1 base, the J end by 6 bases, with 24 bases between. The CDR3 sequence is CASSLFRVIAAHRDTQYF. The CDR3 nucleotides read TGTGCCAGCAGCTTGTTTAGGGTAATAGCGGCCCACAGGGATACGCAGTATTTT.

This rearrangement joins TRBV6-6 to TRBJ1-4, with D possibly being TRBD1 (6 bases). V was cut by 7 bases and J by 1 base, with 10 bases left in between. From germline, CDR1 is MNHNY and CDR2 SVGAGI (reference sequence). The length of the CDR3 is 14 residues. The CDR3 sequence is CASTTGLTNEKLFF. CDR3 bases: TGTGCCAGCACCACAGGGTTAACTAATGAAAAACTGTTTTTT.

J is TRBJ2-1 and V is TRBV29-1; 8 positions match TRBD2. With 0 bases clipped from V and 6 bases from J, the junction kept 7 bases outside the gene matches. The CDR3 is made up of 15 amino acids. Germline values: CDR1 SQVTM, CDR2 ANQGSEA. CDR3 bases: TGCAGCGTTGAAGATACGGGGGGGGCGAGCAATGAGCAGTTCTTC. It specifies CSVEDTGGASNEQFF.

V usage is TRBV6-4 and J usage is TRBJ2-2; tentative D call: TRBD1 (6 bases). Trimming stripped 5 bases from V and 1 base from J, with 11 bases between. Germline CDR1 reads MRHNA; CDR2 reads SNTAGT. The CDR3 has 15 amino acids. This CDR3 reads CASSRTAKNTGELFF. As DNA, the CDR3 is TGTGCCAGCAGTCGGACAGCGAAGAACACCGGGGAGCTGTTTTTT.

The chain couples TRBV5-1 to TRBJ1-2; D remains ambiguous. Germline V CDR1 and CDR2: SGHRS, YFSETQ. The CDR3 loop spans 13 amino acids. V was shortened by 1 base and J by 5 bases, with 9 bases between the two germline ends. The CDR3 nucleotides read TGCGCCAGCAGCTTGCCGGAGTCTTATGGCTACACCTTC. It translates to CASSLPESYGYTF.

CDR3 in DNA: TGTGCCAGTAGTATAGGGACGGTGAGGAGCAATCAGCCCCAGCATTTT. Translation gives CASSIGTVRSNQPQHF. The chain uses TRBV19 and TRBJ1-5; D is unresolved. This CDR3 has 16 residues. CDR1 and CDR2 from the germline V gene are LNHDA and SQIVND (reference sequence). The germline V and J ends were trimmed by 1 base and 1 base, with 11 bases remaining between them.

The CDR3 coding sequence is TGTGCCAGCAGCTTAGAATCTGCCGGGGGCGGGGAGCTGTTTTTT. The encoded protein is CASSLESAGGGELFF. This sequence joins TRBV11-3 and TRBJ2-2, with D maybe TRBD2 (6 bases). The CDR3 is 15 residues long. Germline V CDR1 and CDR2: SGHNT, YENEEA. The V and J ends lost 0 bases and 7 bases respectively, with 12 bases between them.

This clone has a handful of counts. The CDR3 loop is CASSPAGDAYEQYF. The CDR3 DNA reads as TGTGCCAGCAGTCCAGCGGGAGATGCCTACGAGCAGTACTTC. This sequence joins TRBV6-6 and TRBJ2-7, with 8 bases that match TRBD2. Germline CDR1 reads MNHNY; CDR2 reads SVGAGI (reference sequence). V lost 5 bases and J lost 2; bases outside the gene matches: 5. The CDR3 consists of 14 residues.

The J gene is TRBJ1-6, the V gene TRBV5-1; D is undetermined. CDR1 SGHRS and CDR2 YFSETQ come from the germline V gene. V lost 4 bases to trimming and J lost 10 bases, with 12 bases between them. The CDR3 is 13 amino acids. In nucleotides, the CDR3 is TGCGCCAGCAGCGAAGGCCGGGGATCACCCCTCCACTTT. Translating gives CASSEGRGSPLHF.

This chain connects TRBV2 to TRBJ2-3, with TRBD1 as a possible D gene (5 bases). Deletions cut 7 bases from V and 4 bases from J, with 15 bases between. Germline CDR1 SNHLY, CDR2 FYNNEI. The CDR3 loop spans 14 amino acids. The CDR3 sequence: CASNGEGAPDTQYF. In DNA, the CDR3 is TGTGCCAGCAATGGGGAAGGGGCCCCAGATACGCAGTATTTT.

This clone was found once. This chain joins TRBV7-2 and TRBJ1-3, with D perhaps TRBD1 (6 bases). The germline V gene has CDR1 SGHTA and CDR2 FQGNSA. Trimming removed 5 bases from V and 4 bases from J, with 18 bases in between. This CDR3 contains 16 residues. CDR3 DNA sequence: TGTGCCAGCAGCCCCCAGTTGGGGGGGCACGGAAACACCATATATTTT. Amino acids: CASSPQLGGHGNTIYF.

DNA for the CDR3: TGCGCCAGCAGCTCGACTAGCGGGGGCACCTACAATGAGCAGTTCTTC. Protein product: CASSSTSGGTYNEQFF. The genes are TRBV5-1 and TRBJ2-1; 12 bases are a match to TRBD2. The V gene end was trimmed by 3 bases and the J gene end by 2 bases; junction bases not matched to a gene: 3. The CDR3 runs 16 residues. Per the germline V gene, CDR1 is SGHRS and CDR2 is YFSETQ.